Listed here are 3 T cell receptor beta chains from one sample, sequenced in a study of cytomegalovirus exposure and HLA in healthy donors. PCR used 60 Vbeta primers and 13 Jbeta primers. TCRdb's copy holds only in-frame clones and misses some; the assay was immunoSEQ multiplex PCR. The sample records about 120,000 clones, approximately 8.6% being singletons. The sample consisted of PBMCs. The receptors shown here come from a woman aged 40 to 55 in good health and CMV-seropositive.

This clone has just a few counts. The rearrangement uses TRBV30 and TRBJ2-7; a weak D match, TRBD1 (5 bases). Looked up from germline, CDR1 is GTSNPN and CDR2 is SVGIG (reference sequence). This CDR3 has 13 residues. V was clipped by 4 bases and J by 3 bases, with 13 bases between them. CDR3: CAWNGRVGYEQYF. CDR3 bases: TGTGCCTGGAATGGCAGGGTAGGCTACGAGCAGTACTTC.

This clone appeared a few times. The chain joins TRBV27 to TRBJ2-7, with D perhaps matching TRBD1 (6 bases). Looked up from germline, CDR1 is MNHEY and CDR2 is SMNVEV (reference sequence). The CDR3 is 14 amino acids. With 3 bases removed from V and 5 bases from J, the gap between germline ends came to 14 bases. The CDR3 protein is CASSLTRGRNEQYF. Written as DNA, the CDR3 is TGTGCCAGCAGTTTGACCAGGGGTAGGAACGAGCAGTACTTC.

The chain uses TRBV9 and TRBJ2-5, with 8 positions matching TRBD2. The ends lost 6 bases at V and 5 bases at J; junction bases unmatched: 12. Germline CDR1 reads SGDLS; CDR2 reads YYNGEE. The CDR3 length is 15 residues. The CDR3 protein is CASTRTSSWGETQYF. CDR3 nucleotide sequence: TGTGCCAGCACGAGGACTAGCTCATGGGGGGAGACCCAGTACTTC.